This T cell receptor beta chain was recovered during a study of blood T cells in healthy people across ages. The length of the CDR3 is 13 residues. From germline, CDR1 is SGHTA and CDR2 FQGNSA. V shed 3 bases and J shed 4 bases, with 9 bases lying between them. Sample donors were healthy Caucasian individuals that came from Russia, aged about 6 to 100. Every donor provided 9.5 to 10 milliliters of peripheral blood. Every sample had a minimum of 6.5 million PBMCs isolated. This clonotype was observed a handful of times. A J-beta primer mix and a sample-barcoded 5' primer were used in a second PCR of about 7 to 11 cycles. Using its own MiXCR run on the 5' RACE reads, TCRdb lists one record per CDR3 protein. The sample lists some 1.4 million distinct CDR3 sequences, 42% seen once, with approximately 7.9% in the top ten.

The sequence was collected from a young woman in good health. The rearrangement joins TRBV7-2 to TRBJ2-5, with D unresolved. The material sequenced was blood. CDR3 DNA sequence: TGTGCCAGCAGCTTTTGGACGGCAGAGACCCAGTACTTC. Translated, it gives CASSFWTAETQYF.